The 6 T cell receptor beta chains listed next were all sequenced from one sample in a study of T cell responses to AZD1222 COVID-19 vaccine. Generated by immunoSEQ multiplex PCR, the TCRdb table keeps only in-frame clones and is missing some. The sample shows 90,000 or so clones, around 85% of them seen only once. Material: peripheral blood, obtained on day 0 of AZD1222 vaccination. The origin of the receptors is an adult in good health.

The rearrangement links TRBV29-1 to TRBJ2-7; 9 bases align to TRBD1. With V trimmed by 4 bases and J by 4 bases, 5 bases remained unmatched. The CDR3 contains 13 residues. CDR1 and CDR2 (germline): SQVTM, ANQGSEA. The CDR3: CSVGGDRAYEQYF. The CDR3 DNA reads as TGCAGCGTTGGGGGGGACAGGGCTTACGAGCAGTACTTC.

The chain joins TRBV9 to TRBJ1-6, with a tentative D call TRBD1 (6 bases). The CDR3 is made up of 13 amino acids. The V and J ends lost 6 bases and 4 bases respectively, with 8 bases between them. Germline V lookup: CDR1 SGDLS, CDR2 YYNGEE. Written as DNA, the CDR3 is TGTGCCAGCAAGGGGGATTATAATTCACCCCTCCACTTT. Encoded protein: CASKGDYNSPLHF.

This clone came up once. J is TRBJ1-3 and V is TRBV7-2; D is unresolved. Germline V gene sequence: CDR1 SGHTA, CDR2 FQGNSA. Trimming left V 0 bases short and J 2 bases short, with 8 bases between. The CDR3 runs 15 residues. The CDR3 sequence is CASSLAATPGNTIYF. The CDR3 DNA reads as TGTGCCAGCAGCTTAGCTGCTACCCCTGGAAACACCATATATTTT.

This chain joins TRBV29-1 and TRBJ1-1; 7 bases align to TRBD1. Losses at the gene ends were 6 bases for V and 3 bases for J; bases not matched to a gene: 4. Germline CDR1 SQVTM, CDR2 ANQGSEA. This CDR3 contains 12 residues. The CDR3 nucleotides are TGCAGCGTCCCGGGACAGTACACTGAAGCTTTCTTT. As protein: CSVPGQYTEAFF.

In its sample, this clone was seen a few times. The chain couples TRBV11-2 to TRBJ2-1, with 7 bases lining up with TRBD2. The CDR3 is 12 amino acids. J lost 9 bases, V lost 3 bases, and 2 bases had no gene match. Per the germline V gene, CDR1 is SGHAT and CDR2 is FQNNGV. The DNA of the CDR3 is TGTGCCAGCAGCTTGATAGCGGGTGAGCAGTTCTTC. Amino acid sequence: CASSLIAGEQFF.

This clone has a single count. The chain joins TRBV5-5 to TRBJ1-3; D ambiguous. Looked up from germline, CDR1 is SGHKS and CDR2 is YYEKEE (reference sequence). V shed 4 bases and J shed 10 bases, with 15 bases lying between them. The CDR3 length is 13 residues. The CDR3 loop is CASSAGPLTTIYF. DNA for the CDR3: TGTGCCAGCAGCGCCGGACCGCTAACAACCATATATTTT.